The present entry profiles one T cell receptor (beta chain) with its context. Its antigen remains unidentified. The data were obtained in a study of cytomegalovirus exposure and HLA in healthy donors. Whole-study results and caveats: Across donors, most TCRs were seen rarely, yet some public ones were widespread. With later analysis, a missense DCLRE1C variant became linked to TCR beta V- and J-gene trimming.

The CDR3 runs to 16 residues. CDR1 and CDR2 from the germline V gene are KGHSH and LQKENI. The germline V and J ends were trimmed by 3 bases and 3 bases, with 15 bases remaining between them. At the time of sampling, donors were nominally healthy, though unrecorded immune exposures were likely. Primers: 60 Vbeta forward and 13 Jbeta reverse. Assay used: immunoSEQ multiplex PCR; TCRdb lists only in-frame clones, some missing. The sample shows 96,000 or so clones, and roughly 3.5% sits with its ten largest clones. The chain uses TRBV18 and TRBJ2-1, with a tentative D call TRBD2 (7 bases). This TCR derives from a woman in her 30s in good health and CMV-seronegative. Source material: PBMCs. Written as DNA, the CDR3 is TGTGCCAGCTCACCGTTCGCGGGGGCAGGCTACAATGAGCAGTTCTTC. Translated, it gives CASSPFAGAGYNEQFF.